The 8 T cell receptor beta chains presented below share a single source sample, sequenced in a study of blood T cell repertoires in COVID-19. The repertoire was sequenced with immunoSEQ multiplex PCR; TCRdb's copy has only in-frame clones and lacks some. The sample has about 160,000 clones; over 75% are singletons. The sample was PBMCs or T cells enriched from blood (not recorded which). These TCRs come from a man aged 35-49 years who had recovered from COVID-19.

Written as DNA, the CDR3 is TGTGCCAGCAGCATTAGCGGGGGGGCGATAAATGAGCAGTTCTTC. This sequence encodes CASSISGGAINEQFF. The chain has TRBV5-5 and TRBJ2-1, with 11 bases lining up with TRBD2. Germline trimming cut 4 bases from V and 7 bases from J; bases unmatched to any gene: 7. Germline V gene sequence: CDR1 SGHKS, CDR2 YYEKEE (reference sequence). The CDR3 loop spans 15 amino acids. Full variable domain (rest looked up from reference TRBV5-5 and TRBJ2-1): DAGVTQSPTHLIKTRGQQVTLRCSPISGHKSVSWYQQVLGQGPQFIFQYYEKEERGRGNFPDRFSARQFPNYSSELNVNALLLGDSALYLCASSISGGAINEQFFGPGTRLTVL.

V and J are TRBV28 and TRBJ1-5; TRBD1 aligns across 8 bases. CDR3 length: 14 residues. V was pared by 6 bases and J by 9 bases, with 10 bases of the junction left unmatched. In germline, CDR1 is MDHEN, CDR2 SYDVKM. This CDR3 is CASSENRGIGPQHF. DNA for the CDR3: TGTGCCAGCAGCGAGAACAGGGGGATTGGGCCCCAGCATTTT.

V usage is TRBV4-2 and J usage is TRBJ2-3, with 8 nucleotides matching TRBD1. Trimming at V came to 0 bases and at J to 4 bases, leaving 6 bases not matched to a gene. Germline V CDR1 and CDR2: LGHNA, YNFKEQ. This CDR3 has 16 residues. DNA for the CDR3: TGTGCCAGCAGCCAAGATCCCCAGGGGGCTCCAGATACGCAGTATTTT. Protein product: CASSQDPQGAPDTQYF.

The V call is TRBV5-1, the J call TRBJ2-2, with D tentatively TRBD1 (6 bases). The CDR3 totals 15 residues. Trimming took off 3 bases at V and 1 base at J, with 10 bases between the two ends. Germline-derived CDR1 and CDR2 are SGHRS and YFSETQ. The DNA for the CDR3 is TGCGCCAGCAGCTGGGGGCAGGGGAACACCGGGGAGCTGTTTTTT. It yields the protein CASSWGQGNTGELFF.

The chain recombines TRBV12-3 or TRBV12-4 with TRBJ1-1; D unclear. The CDR3 covers 11 residues. With 6 bases removed from V and 5 bases from J, the gap between germline ends came to 7 bases. The CDR3 DNA sequence: TGTGCCAGCAGCGGGGAGACTGAAGCTTTCTTT. Protein sequence: CASSGETEAFF.

V usage is TRBV2 and J usage is TRBJ1-2; D might be TRBD1 (5 bases). V gave up 4 bases and J gave up 4 bases, with 10 bases separating them. The CDR3 runs 13 residues. Germline lookup yields CDR1 SNHLY and CDR2 FYNNEI. CDR3 protein: CASSARDSYGYTF. The CDR3 DNA reads TGTGCCAGCAGTGCACGTGACAGCTATGGCTACACCTTC.

This clone was seen only once. This chain connects TRBV5-1 to TRBJ2-5, with 12 nucleotides matching TRBD2. There are 15 residues in the CDR3. V shed 4 bases and J 5 bases; nucleotides not matched to a gene: 6. Germline V gives CDR1 SGHRS, CDR2 YFSETQ. CDR3 in DNA: TGCGCCAGCAGCGAGGGACTAGCGGGCTGGGAGACCCAGTACTTC. Its protein product is CASSEGLAGWETQYF.

The CDR3 bases are TGTGCCAGCAGCCCGCGCGCAGGGTCGTCTGGAAACACCATATATTTT. Translating it yields CASSPRAGSSGNTIYF. V and J are TRBV7-2 and TRBJ1-3; TRBD1 is a possible D gene (5 bases). Trimming pared 5 bases from V and 1 base from J, leaving 15 bases between. This CDR3 spans 16 amino acids. Germline V gives CDR1 SGHTA, CDR2 FQGNSA.